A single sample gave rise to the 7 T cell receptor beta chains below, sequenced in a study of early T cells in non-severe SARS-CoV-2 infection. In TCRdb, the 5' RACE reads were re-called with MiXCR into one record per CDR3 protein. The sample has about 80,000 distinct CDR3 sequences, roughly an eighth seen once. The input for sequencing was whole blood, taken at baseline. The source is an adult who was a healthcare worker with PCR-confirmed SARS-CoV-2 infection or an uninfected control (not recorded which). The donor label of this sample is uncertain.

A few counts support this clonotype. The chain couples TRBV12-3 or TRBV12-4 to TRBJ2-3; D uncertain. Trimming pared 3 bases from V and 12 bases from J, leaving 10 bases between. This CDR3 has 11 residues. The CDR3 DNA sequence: TGTGCCAGCAGTTTTGCGACCCCTCAGTATTTT. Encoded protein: CASSFATPQYF.

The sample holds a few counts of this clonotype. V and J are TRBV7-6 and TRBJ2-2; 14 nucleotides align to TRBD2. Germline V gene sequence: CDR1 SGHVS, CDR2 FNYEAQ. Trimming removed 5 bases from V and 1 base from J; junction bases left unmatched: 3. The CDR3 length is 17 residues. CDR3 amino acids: CASSPGLAGVNTGELFF. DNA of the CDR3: TGTGCCAGCAGCCCGGGACTAGCGGGAGTGAACACCGGGGAGCTGTTTTTT.

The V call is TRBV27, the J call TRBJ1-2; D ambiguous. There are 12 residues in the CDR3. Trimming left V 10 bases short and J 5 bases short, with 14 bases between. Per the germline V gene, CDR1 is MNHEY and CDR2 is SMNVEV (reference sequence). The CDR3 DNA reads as TGTGCCACCTCGCATGCCACGTATGGCTACACCTTC. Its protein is CATSHATYGYTF.

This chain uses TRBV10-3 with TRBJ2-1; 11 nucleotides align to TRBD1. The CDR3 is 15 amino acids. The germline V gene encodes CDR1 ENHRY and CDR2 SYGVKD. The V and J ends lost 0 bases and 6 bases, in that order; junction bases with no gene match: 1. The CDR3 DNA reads TGTGCCATCAGTGAGTCGGGGACAGGGGGCAATGAGCAGTTCTTC. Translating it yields CAISESGTGGNEQFF.

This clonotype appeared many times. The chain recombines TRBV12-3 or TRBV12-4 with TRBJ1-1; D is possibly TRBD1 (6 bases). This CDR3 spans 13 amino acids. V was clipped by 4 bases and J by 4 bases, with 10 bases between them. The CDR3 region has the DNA TGTGCCAGCAGTTATGGGGGGCTCACTGAAGCTTTCTTT. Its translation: CASSYGGLTEAFF.

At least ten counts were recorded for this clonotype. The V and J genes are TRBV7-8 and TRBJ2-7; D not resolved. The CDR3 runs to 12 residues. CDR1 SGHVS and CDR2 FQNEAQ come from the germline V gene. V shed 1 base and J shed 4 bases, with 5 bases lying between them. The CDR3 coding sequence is TGTGCCAGCAGCTTAGGCAGGTACGAGCAGTACTTC. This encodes CASSLGRYEQYF.

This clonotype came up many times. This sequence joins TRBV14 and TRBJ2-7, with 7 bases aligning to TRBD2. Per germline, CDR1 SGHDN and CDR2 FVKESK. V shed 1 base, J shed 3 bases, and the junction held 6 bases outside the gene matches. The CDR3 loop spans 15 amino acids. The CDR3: CASSQVLAAYYEQYF. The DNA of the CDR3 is TGTGCCAGCAGCCAAGTTCTAGCGGCGTACTACGAGCAGTACTTC.